One and the same sample provided the 18 T cell receptor beta chains below, sequenced in a study of response to subunit inactivated influenza vaccine. TCRdb ran MiXCR on the RT-PCR reads and lists one entry per CDR3 protein. The sample records 800,000 to 1,000,000 distinct CDR3 sequences, less than 25% being singletons. The source material was PBMCs from blood, sampled less than 6 days after vaccination. The source is a man between 50 and 59 years old who received an inactivated influenza vaccine.

The table lists this clonotype with a few counts. The chain combines TRBV10-2 with TRBJ2-5; 9 nucleotides agree with TRBD1. Germline CDR1 WSHSY, CDR2 SAAADI. After removal of 6 bases from V and 7 bases from J, the junction contained 6 bases not matched to a gene. This CDR3 has 13 residues. CDR3 sequence reads: CASSGDRDGTQYF. For the CDR3, the DNA is TGCGCCAGCAGCGGGGACAGGGACGGGACCCAGTACTTC.

The chain carries TRBV12-3 or TRBV12-4 and TRBJ1-2; possible D gene TRBD1, 5 bases. V was trimmed by 1 base and J by 7 bases, leaving 13 bases between them. The CDR3 is 14 residues long. CDR3 amino acids: CASSLDAGRGGYTF. CDR3 nucleotide sequence: TGTGCCAGCAGTTTAGACGCAGGGAGAGGTGGCTACACCTTC.

This clonotype was observed a few times. The chain carries TRBV4-2 and TRBJ2-7; D gene unclear. The CDR3 runs 15 residues. The V gene's germline CDR1 is LGHNA and CDR2 YNFKEQ. V shed 0 bases and J shed 3 bases, with 12 bases lying between them. The CDR3 bases are TGTGCCAGCAGCCAAGATTACAGTTATATCTACGAGCAGTACTTC. Translation gives CASSQDYSYIYEQYF.

J is TRBJ1-2 and V is TRBV20-1; D unresolved. The V gene's germline CDR1 is DFQATT and CDR2 SNEGSKA (reference sequence). The CDR3 is made up of 13 amino acids. The germline V and J ends were trimmed by 4 bases and 1 base, with 10 bases remaining between them. The CDR3 nucleotides are TGCAGTGCTAATGACATACTTAACTATGGCTACACCTTC. It yields the protein CSANDILNYGYTF.

This clonotype was counted a few times. The chain couples TRBV29-1 to TRBJ1-3; 7 nucleotides line up with TRBD1. The germline CDR1 and CDR2 sequences are SQVTM and ANQGSEA. The CDR3 extends over 15 amino acids. With 5 bases clipped from V and 0 bases from J, the junction kept 7 bases outside the gene matches. The CDR3 loop is CSVKGTANSGNTIYF. As DNA, the CDR3 is TGCAGCGTTAAGGGGACAGCCAACTCTGGAAACACCATATATTTT.

The chain couples TRBV5-1 to TRBJ1-1; 8 nucleotides align to TRBD1. V dropped 2 bases and J dropped 1; count of bases not matched to a gene: 4. The CDR3 loop spans 15 amino acids. CDR1 is SGHRS, CDR2 YFSETQ, per germline. The CDR3 coding sequence is TGCGCCAGCAGCTTCGAGACAGGGGCGAACACTGAAGCTTTCTTT. Its translation is CASSFETGANTEAFF.

This clonotype was picked up a small number of times. The CDR3 region has the DNA TGTGCCAGCAGAACTAGCGGAGCGTACCAAGAGACCCAGTACTTC. Its protein product is CASRTSGAYQETQYF. V and J are TRBV25-1 and TRBJ2-5, with TRBD2 matching 8 bases. The CDR3 is 15 amino acids. J was trimmed by 0 bases and V by 6 bases; bases with no gene match: 6. Looked up from germline, CDR1 is MGHDK and CDR2 is SYGVNS.

This clonotype was seen more than once but under ten times. The V and J genes are TRBV6-5 and TRBJ2-3; perhaps D is TRBD1 or TRBD2 (5 bases each). Germline loops: CDR1 MNHEY, CDR2 SVGAGI. The CDR3 loop spans 14 amino acids. Trimming shortened V by 2 bases and J by 6 bases, and 12 bases separated the two germline ends. The CDR3 nucleotides read TGTGCCAGCAGTTACGGGACCGGGGCCGATACGCAGTATTTT. This gives the protein CASSYGTGADTQYF.

The chain combines TRBV28 with TRBJ2-1, with TRBD2 as a possible D gene (5 bases). CDR1 and CDR2 (germline): MDHEN, SYDVKM. The CDR3 has 16 residues. V dropped 2 bases and J dropped 5 bases, with 16 bases sitting between them. This CDR3 is CASSLRRTGLHNEQFF. DNA of the CDR3: TGTGCCAGCAGTTTAAGGCGGACGGGGTTACACAATGAGCAGTTCTTC. Complete variable domain (other parts from reference TRBV28 and TRBJ2-1): DVKVTQSSRYLVKRTGEKVFLECVQDMDHENMFWYRQDPGLGLRLIYFSYDVKMKEKGDIPEGYSVSREKKERFSLILESASTNQTSMYLCASSLRRTGLHNEQFFGPGTRLTVL.

This sequence joins TRBV7-2 and TRBJ2-3; D might be TRBD1 (6 bases). The CDR3 is 15 residues long. Germline CDR1 is SGHTA and CDR2 is FQGNSA. Trimming stripped 4 bases from V and 2 bases from J, with 13 bases between. CDR3 sequence reads: CASSSNQGTTDTQYF. CDR3 nucleotides: TGTGCCAGCAGCTCCAACCAGGGGACCACAGATACGCAGTATTTT.

The sample holds a few counts of this clonotype. The V gene is TRBV5-4, the J gene TRBJ2-2, with 12 bases that match TRBD2. Germline V lookup: CDR1 SGHNT, CDR2 YYREEE (reference sequence). V lost 3 bases and J lost 0; bases outside the gene matches: 6. The CDR3 loop spans 18 amino acids. CDR3 loop: CASSSPLAGGANTGELFF. CDR3 coding DNA: TGTGCCAGCAGCTCACCCCTAGCGGGGGGGGCGAACACCGGGGAGCTGTTTTTT.

For the CDR3, the DNA is TGTGCCAGCAGTTTTTACGGTTTTGGCCCGTCAGTCGCTAGCTCCTACAATGAGCAGTTCTTC. Its translation is CASSFYGFGPSVASSYNEQFF. V gene TRBV11-1 combines with J gene TRBJ2-1; no definite D call. V was trimmed by 6 bases and J by 0 bases, leaving 30 bases between them. Germline V lookup: CDR1 SGHAT, CDR2 FQDESV (reference sequence). The length of the CDR3 is 21 residues.

In this sample, this clonotype turned up a few times. V and J are TRBV7-9 and TRBJ2-5, with 9 positions matching TRBD1. The CDR3 totals 17 residues. The V segment lost 5 bases and the J segment 2 bases; nucleotides outside the gene matches: 12. CDR1 SEHNR and CDR2 FQNEAQ come from the germline V gene (reference sequence). CDR3 nucleotide sequence: TGTGCCAGCAGCCCTTATACCGGGACAGGGAAACAAGAGACCCAGTACTTC. It encodes CASSPYTGTGKQETQYF.

This clonotype was detected only a few times. The V and J genes are TRBV5-1 and TRBJ1-1, with a possible D match to TRBD1 (5 bases). The CDR3 is 14 amino acids. The V and J ends lost 4 bases and 1 base respectively, with 11 bases between them. CDR1 is SGHRS and CDR2 is YFSETQ in the germline V gene. CDR3 in DNA: TGCGCCAGCAGCGTAGCTACAGGGAACACTGAAGCTTTCTTT. The encoded protein is CASSVATGNTEAFF.

This clonotype was picked up a small number of times. The chain uses TRBV27 and TRBJ2-6, with D maybe TRBD1 (6 bases). In germline, CDR1 is MNHEY, CDR2 SMNVEV (reference sequence). V lost 5 bases, J lost 6 bases, and 29 bases lay in between. CDR3 length: 20 amino acids. For the CDR3, the DNA is TGTGCCAGCAGTACACCAAGGACAGAAGAGGGAAGCTTGGAGGCCAACGTCCTGACTTTC. It specifies CASSTPRTEEGSLEANVLTF.

This clonotype came up a few times. The chain couples TRBV20-1 to TRBJ2-3, with 7 bases lining up with TRBD2. Unmatched junction bases numbered 3, after V lost 7 bases and J lost 5 bases. There are 11 residues in the CDR3. Per the germline V gene, CDR1 is DFQATT and CDR2 is SNEGSKA (reference sequence). The DNA for the CDR3 is TGCAGTGGGGGGGGGGAAGATACGCAGTATTTT. It encodes CSGGGEDTQYF.

This rearrangement joins TRBV12-3 or TRBV12-4 to TRBJ2-1, with a possible D match to TRBD2 (6 bases). The V and J ends lost 5 bases and 5 bases respectively, with 10 bases between them. This CDR3 is 13 amino acids long. CDR3 sequence (DNA): TGTGCCAGCAGTCAAACTAGCAACAATGAGCAGTTCTTC. The encoded protein is CASSQTSNNEQFF.

This clonotype came up a few times. The chain recombines TRBV5-1 with TRBJ2-7, with no clear D. The germline gives CDR1 SGHRS, CDR2 YFSETQ. The length of the CDR3 is 15 residues. Trimming left V 0 bases short and J 1 base short, with 11 bases between. The CDR3 nucleotides read TGCGCCAGCAGCTTGGGGAAACTCGAATCCTACGAGCAGTACTTC. Residues: CASSLGKLESYEQYF.